This TCR beta chain appears in the sequencing data of a study of T cells after yellow fever vaccination. This clonotype was observed at least ten times. Its cognate antigen is unknown. Study-wide findings and caveats: The presence of abundant clonotypes contaminating from the bulk population was possible in FACS-sorted repertoires. Clonotype sharing between CD4 and CD8 compartments was small. Detected again after the booster were most primary-vaccination clones, at almost 97% CD4 and 88% CD8.

This CDR3 spans 19 amino acids. Germline CDR1 is SGHAT and CDR2 is FQDESV (reference sequence). J gave up 1 base and V 6 bases, and 11 bases lay outside the gene matches. TCRdb itself ran the 5' RACE reads through MiXCR, one entry per CDR3 protein. Among around 350,000 distinct CDR3 sequences listed, more than 5.5% were seen once. This TCR was sampled from a man in his thirties or forties who received the YFV17D yellow fever vaccine. The specimen was PBMCs, collected 5 days after the yellow fever booster vaccination. V usage is TRBV11-1 and J usage is TRBJ2-1; TRBD2 agrees at 14 bases. The CDR3 DNA follows: TGTGCCAGCAGAGGAGCCGGGACTAGCGGGAGTATGTCCTACAATGAGCAGTTCTTC. Its translation is CASRGAGTSGSMSYNEQFF.